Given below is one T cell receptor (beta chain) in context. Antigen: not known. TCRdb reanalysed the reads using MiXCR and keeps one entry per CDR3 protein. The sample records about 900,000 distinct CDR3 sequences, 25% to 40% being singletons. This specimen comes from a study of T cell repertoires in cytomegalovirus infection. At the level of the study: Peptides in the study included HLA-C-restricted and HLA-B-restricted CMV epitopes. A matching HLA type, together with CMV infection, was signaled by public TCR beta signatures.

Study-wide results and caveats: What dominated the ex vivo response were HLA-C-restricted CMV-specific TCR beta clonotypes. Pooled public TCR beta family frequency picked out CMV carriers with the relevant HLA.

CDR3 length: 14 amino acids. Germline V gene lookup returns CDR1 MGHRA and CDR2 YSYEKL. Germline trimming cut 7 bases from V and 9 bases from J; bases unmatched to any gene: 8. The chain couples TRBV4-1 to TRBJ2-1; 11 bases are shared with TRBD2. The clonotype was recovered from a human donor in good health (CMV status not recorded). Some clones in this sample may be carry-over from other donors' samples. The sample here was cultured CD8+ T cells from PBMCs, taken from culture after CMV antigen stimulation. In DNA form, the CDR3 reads TGCGCCAGCAAAACTAGCGGGGGACTTACTGAGCAGTTCTTC. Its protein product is CASKTSGGLTEQFF.